One and the same sample provided the 28 T cell receptor beta chains below, sequenced in a study of blood T cell repertoires in COVID-19. The protocol was immunoSEQ multiplex PCR, while the TCRdb copy is restricted to in-frame clones and leaves out a portion. Here the sample spans approximately 280,000 clones, 88% being singletons. The sequenced sample consisted of peripheral blood. These receptors were collected from a young man with active or convalescent COVID-19.

The genes are TRBV5-1 and TRBJ1-2; D is unclear. This CDR3 has 15 residues. Germline CDR1 and CDR2: SGHRS and YFSETQ. The V end was cut by 4 bases, the J end by 4 bases, with 17 bases between. The CDR3 loop reads CASSPGPTTSYGYTF. DNA of the CDR3: TGCGCCAGCAGCCCAGGCCCAACAACATCCTATGGCTACACCTTC.

The CDR3 protein is CASSAGTVQYEQYF. The CDR3 nucleotides are TGTGCCAGTAGTGCGGGGACAGTCCAGTACGAGCAGTACTTC. The gene calls are TRBV19 and TRBJ2-7; possibly TRBD1 for D (7 bases). Trimming shortened V by 5 bases and J by 4 bases, and 15 bases separated the two germline ends. CDR3 length equals 14 residues. Per germline, CDR1 LNHDA and CDR2 SQIVND (reference sequence).

The gene calls are TRBV7-9 and TRBJ2-7; a weak D match, TRBD2 (6 bases). The CDR3 runs 13 residues. V dropped 3 bases and J dropped 6 bases, with 12 bases sitting between them. CDR1 and CDR2 (germline): SEHNR, FQNEAQ (reference sequence). CDR3 nucleotides: TGTGCCAGCAGCTTCACTAGCTCCGGCGAGCAGTACTTC. Its protein is CASSFTSSGEQYF.

This chain connects TRBV6-6 to TRBJ1-1; D call uncertain. V gave up 2 bases and J gave up 2 bases, with 12 bases separating them. The CDR3 consists of 15 residues. In germline, CDR1 is MNHNY, CDR2 SVGAGI (reference sequence). For the CDR3, the DNA is TGTGCCAGCAGTTACGCGAACGGTCTCAACACTGAAGCTTTCTTT. This codes for CASSYANGLNTEAFF.

The chain links TRBV2 to TRBJ1-3; D gene unclear. Trimming removed 4 bases at V and 0 bases at J, with 7 bases between. The CDR3 sequence is 14 residues long. The germline CDR1 and CDR2 sequences are SNHLY and FYNNEI. DNA for the CDR3: TGTGCCAGCAGTGGAACAGCCTCTGGAAACACCATATATTTT. Protein product: CASSGTASGNTIYF.

The sample holds one count of this clone. The J gene is TRBJ1-4, the V gene TRBV13; TRBD1 might be the D (6 bases). Germline values: CDR1 PRHDT, CDR2 FYEKMQ (reference sequence). CDR3 length equals 14 residues. V was clipped by 5 bases and J by 6 bases, with 13 bases between them. The CDR3 sequence: CASSLGGADEKLFF. CDR3 sequence (DNA): TGTGCCAGCAGCCTCGGGGGGGCAGATGAAAAACTGTTTTTT.

The J gene is TRBJ2-7, the V gene TRBV7-9; D is undetermined. The CDR3 consists of 14 residues. Germline CDR1 reads SEHNR; CDR2 reads FQNEAQ (reference sequence). The V end was cut by 5 bases, the J end by 7 bases, with 18 bases between. CDR3 DNA: TGTGCCAGCAGCGCCAACCCCGATTGGGCAGAGCAGTACTTC. This gives the protein CASSANPDWAEQYF.

The J gene is TRBJ2-7, the V gene TRBV2; 10 bases line up with TRBD1. This CDR3 region has 15 residues. The V gene end was trimmed by 6 bases and the J gene end by 1 base; junction bases not matched to a gene: 6. Germline V gene lookup returns CDR1 SNHLY and CDR2 FYNNEI. The CDR3 loop reads CASRATGGGSYEQYF. CDR3 bases: TGTGCCAGCAGAGCGACAGGGGGCGGTTCCTACGAGCAGTACTTC.

The chain recombines TRBV9 with TRBJ2-2; D not certain. V was cut by 0 bases and J by 0 bases, with 9 bases left in between. The CDR3 sequence is 16 residues long. Per germline, CDR1 SGDLS and CDR2 YYNGEE. This CDR3 reads CASSVVLTANTGELFF. The CDR3 coding sequence is TGTGCCAGCAGCGTAGTTCTCACTGCGAACACCGGGGAGCTGTTTTTT. Full variable domain (outside the CDR3, taken from reference TRBV9 and TRBJ2-2): DSGVTQTPKHLITATGQRVTLRCSPRSGDLSVYWYQQSLDQGLQFLIQYYNGEERAKGNILERFSAQQFPDLHSELNLSSLELGDSALYFCASSVVLTANTGELFFGEGSRLTVL.

The V gene is TRBV18, the J gene TRBJ1-6; a possible D gene is TRBD1 (6 bases). Germline V CDR1 and CDR2: KGHSH, LQKENI. Trimming removed 5 bases from V and 8 bases from J, with 10 bases in between. The CDR3 sequence is 13 residues long. The CDR3 loop reads CASSNSGDSPLHF. CDR3 DNA sequence: TGTGCCAGCTCAAACTCAGGGGATTCACCCCTCCACTTT.

This clone occurred once. This chain connects TRBV19 to TRBJ1-1; D is unclear. CDR3 length: 14 amino acids. Germline V gene data show CDR1 as LNHDA and CDR2 as SQIVND (reference sequence). V lost 8 bases and J 1 base, leaving 14 bases between the germline ends. CDR3 nucleotide sequence: TGTGCCAGTTCCTGGGGAGTGGGGAACACTGAAGCTTTCTTT. This gives the protein CASSWGVGNTEAFF.

The gene calls are TRBV3-1 (or the pseudogene TRBV3-2) and TRBJ2-1; the match to TRBD2 covers 16 bases. The germline gives CDR1 LGHDT, CDR2 YNNKEL (reference sequence). This CDR3 has 15 residues. J lost 10 bases, V lost 7 bases, and 7 bases had no gene match. The CDR3 nucleotides read TGTGCCAGCACCGGGACTAGCGGGGGGGTTGGGGAGCAGTTCTTC. It translates to CASTGTSGGVGEQFF.

The chain links TRBV21-1 to TRBJ2-2; the table's D call, TRBD2, was not checked against the DNA. TRBV21-1 is annotated as a pseudogene. CDR3 length equals 17 residues. CDR3 DNA sequence: TGTGCCAGCAGCAAAGCGCCCAGGGAGGCGAACACCGGGGAGCTGTTTTTT. Its translation is CASSKAPREANTGELFF.

This sequence joins TRBV7-9 and TRBJ1-2; D is uncertain. The CDR3 has 13 amino acids. Per germline, CDR1 SEHNR and CDR2 FQNEAQ (reference sequence). V dropped 5 bases and J dropped 2 bases, with 9 bases sitting between them. This chain's CDR3 is CASSATVNYGYTF. CDR3 in DNA: TGTGCCAGCAGCGCAACAGTAAACTATGGCTACACCTTC.

The V call is TRBV5-5, the J call TRBJ1-2; D uncertain. The CDR3 totals 13 residues. Trimming left V 4 bases short and J 4 bases short, with 11 bases between. Germline loops: CDR1 SGHKS, CDR2 YYEKEE (reference sequence). The CDR3 sequence: CASSQRGTYGYTF. The DNA for the CDR3 is TGTGCCAGCAGCCAACGGGGAACCTATGGCTACACCTTC.

This clone showed up just once. The chain carries TRBV21-1 and TRBJ1-2; TRBD1, the D gene given by the table, was not confirmed from the DNA. TRBV21-1 is given as a pseudogene. CDR3 length: 13 residues. The CDR3 sequence is CASSTDRRGGYTF. The CDR3 DNA sequence: TGTGCCAGCAGCACGGACAGGAGGGGTGGCTACACCTTC.

The V gene is TRBV29-1, the J gene TRBJ1-1; 9 bases are a match to TRBD1. This CDR3 is 14 amino acids long. Germline CDR1 is SQVTM and CDR2 is ANQGSEA. Trimming at V came to 6 bases and at J to 0 bases, leaving 5 bases not matched to a gene. This CDR3 is CSVGTGRMNTEAFF. CDR3 bases: TGCAGCGTGGGGACAGGGCGAATGAACACTGAAGCTTTCTTT.

The V call is TRBV7-9, the J call TRBJ2-3; 7 bases fit TRBD2. CDR3 size: 16 residues. V shed 4 bases and J 6 bases; nucleotides not matched to a gene: 13. Germline values: CDR1 SEHNR, CDR2 FQNEAQ (reference sequence). The CDR3 DNA reads TGTGCCAGCAGCTCCTCGTCGGGGGGTCTGCGGGATACGCAGTATTTT. Its translation is CASSSSSGGLRDTQYF.

V and J are TRBV18 and TRBJ2-7; D is ambiguous. V gave up 0 bases and J gave up 0 bases, with 6 bases separating them. The CDR3 is made up of 14 amino acids. The germline gives CDR1 KGHSH, CDR2 LQKENI. The CDR3 sequence is CASSPPTSSYEQYF. The CDR3 DNA is TGTGCCAGCTCACCACCGACAAGCTCCTACGAGCAGTACTTC.

The genes are TRBV2 and TRBJ2-3; D is undetermined. The CDR3 is made up of 15 amino acids. CDR1 and CDR2 from the germline V gene are SNHLY and FYNNEI. V shed 1 base and J shed 4 bases, with 12 bases lying between them. Written as DNA, the CDR3 is TGTGCCAGCAGTGAAGGCGGAGCTTTCCCAGATACGCAGTATTTT. It yields the protein CASSEGGAFPDTQYF.

This chain links TRBV5-6 with TRBJ1-3; D is undetermined. V gave up 0 bases and J gave up 0 bases, with 7 bases separating them. Germline CDR1 reads SGHDT; CDR2 reads YYEEEE. The CDR3 has 15 residues. The CDR3 nucleotides are TGTGCCAGCAGCTTGGCGTCAGGCTCTGGAAACACCATATATTTT. This gives the protein CASSLASGSGNTIYF. Full variable domain (missing parts from reference TRBV5-6 and TRBJ1-3): DAGVTQSPTHLIKTRGQQVTLRCSPKSGHDTVSWYQQALGQGPQFIFQYYEEEERQRGNFPDRFSGHQFPNYSSELNVNALLLGDSALYLCASSLASGSGNTIYFGEGSWLTVV.

CDR3 sequence: CASSTSDTAGYEQYF. The CDR3 region has the DNA TGTGCCAGTAGTACGTCAGACACCGCGGGCTACGAGCAGTACTTC. J is TRBJ2-7 and V is TRBV19, with a tentative D call TRBD2 (5 bases). CDR1 is LNHDA, CDR2 SQIVND, per germline (reference sequence). The CDR3 is 15 amino acids. Trimming took off 4 bases at V and 3 bases at J, with 16 bases between the two ends.

The chain links TRBV7-9 to TRBJ2-5, with TRBD1 identical over 7 bases. The CDR3 totals 15 residues. The trim removed 5 bases at V and 3 bases at J, leaving 9 bases unmatched. Germline lookup yields CDR1 SEHNR and CDR2 FQNEAQ (reference sequence). CDR3 bases: TGTGCCAGCAGCCCTCAGGGGGTTTCCAAAGAGACCCAGTACTTC. This sequence encodes CASSPQGVSKETQYF.

This clone has only a few counts. The chain joins TRBV27 to TRBJ1-3; D is possibly TRBD1 (6 bases). Trimming cost V 8 bases and J 0 bases, with 23 bases left between them. Per the germline V gene, CDR1 is MNHEY and CDR2 is SMNVEV (reference sequence). The CDR3 runs to 18 residues. The CDR3: CASHSWTEQNSSGNTIYF. Here the CDR3 DNA reads TGTGCCAGCCATTCCTGGACAGAGCAAAATTCCTCTGGAAACACCATATATTTT.

This clone was seen a single time. The rearrangement uses TRBV3-1 (or the pseudogene TRBV3-2) and TRBJ2-5, with TRBD2 identical over 10 bases. The CDR3 runs 16 residues. Germline CDR1 and CDR2: LGHDT and YNNKEL (reference sequence). Germline trimming cut 4 bases from V and 0 bases from J; bases unmatched to any gene: 5. CDR3 bases: TGTGCCAGCAGCCCTAGCGGGGGAGGGTACCAAGAGACCCAGTACTTC. Amino acids: CASSPSGGGYQETQYF.

This clone appeared many times. The chain links TRBV9 to TRBJ1-3, with D hard to call. The CDR3 is 17 residues long. From germline, CDR1 is SGDLS and CDR2 YYNGEE. Deletions cut 0 bases from V and 0 bases from J, with 13 bases between. The CDR3 sequence is CASSVEPPMSSGNTIYF. For the CDR3, the DNA is TGTGCCAGCAGCGTAGAACCTCCTATGAGCTCTGGAAACACCATATATTTT. The full variable domain, in which reference TRBV9 and TRBJ1-3 provide the parts outside the CDR3, is DSGVTQTPKHLITATGQRVTLRCSPRSGDLSVYWYQQSLDQGLQFLIQYYNGEERAKGNILERFSAQQFPDLHSELNLSSLELGDSALYFCASSVEPPMSSGNTIYFGEGSWLTVV.

The chain uses TRBV5-1 and TRBJ2-7; 8 nucleotides match TRBD2. This CDR3 spans 15 amino acids. With 0 bases clipped from V and 5 bases from J, the junction kept 7 bases outside the gene matches. Germline CDR1 is SGHRS and CDR2 is YFSETQ. The CDR3 DNA follows: TGCGCCAGCAGCTTGGATATCGGGGGGGCAGACGAGCAGTACTTC. Its translation: CASSLDIGGADEQYF.

The chain is built from TRBV6-2 or TRBV6-3 and TRBJ2-3; 9 nucleotides agree with TRBD2. Germline CDR1 reads MNHEY; CDR2 reads SVGEGT. This CDR3 is built from 15 residues. The V segment lost 3 bases and the J segment 4 bases; nucleotides outside the gene matches: 5. CDR3 protein: CASSYGRGGADTQYF. For the CDR3, the DNA is TGTGCCAGCAGTTATGGGCGGGGGGGTGCAGATACGCAGTATTTT.